The present TCR beta chain was sequenced within a study of Ad26.COV2.S vaccination and SARS-CoV-2 variants. Turning to the study itself: Participant was drawn from the COV1001 Ad26.COV2.S trial arm. General study findings and limits: Total responses of T cells may have been underestimated by the analyses of TCR breadth and depth.

The CDR3 is 16 residues long. The germline CDR1 and CDR2 sequences are SGHDN and FVKESK. Trimming took 3 bases from V and 2 from J; bases not matched to a gene: 7. The repertoire was sequenced with immunoSEQ multiplex PCR; TCRdb's copy has only in-frame clones and lacks some. The table includes 200,000 to 250,000 clones, approximately 90% detected once. Regarding treatment: roughly 19 received Ad26.COV2.S at low or high dose, single or two shots; roughly five received placebo; per-sample allocation not given. Following the first vaccine or placebo injection, samples were taken on day 63. An Ad26 vector carrying the Wuhan-strain SARS-CoV-2 spike served as the vaccine. Comment on this clone: Its target is not known.

V is TRBV14 and J is TRBJ2-1; 7 bases are a match to TRBD2. This material consisted of peripheral blood, taken in a trial of Ad26.COV2.S vaccine versus placebo. The clonotype was recovered from a person aged 18-65 years who received the Ad26.COV2.S COVID-19 vaccine or a placebo. The CDR3 DNA reads TGTGCCAGCAGCCAGGTGGGAGGGCCGGCCTACAATGAGCAGTTCTTC. Translated: CASSQVGGPAYNEQFF.